This entry features one TCR beta chain sequence. Its antigen is not known. The sample's time point: week 23, last vaccination. Every single dose of the vaccine, 300 ug of mutant IDH1 20-mer peptide, came with topical imiquimod. The CDR3 covers 16 residues. Germline V gives CDR1 MNHEY, CDR2 SMNVEV (reference sequence). J gave up 1 base and V 5 bases, and 6 bases lay outside the gene matches. This entry belongs to a study of a mutant IDH1 vaccine in newly diagnosed glioma. Method: immunoSEQ multiplex PCR; TCRdb's copy keeps in-frame clones and lacks some. Of 9,000 to 13,000 clones in the sample, 88% were seen once.

The sample was PBMCs, taken from a glioma patient whose treatment included an IDH1 peptide vaccine. The chain combines TRBV27 with TRBJ1-5, with TRBD1 matching 9 bases. This receptor was obtained from a woman between 40 and 55 years old with glioma. Some clones in this sample may be carry-over from other donors' samples. This chain's CDR3 is CASSPLDRGSNQPQHF. CDR3 nucleotide sequence: TGTGCCAGCAGTCCCCTGGACAGGGGAAGCAATCAGCCCCAGCATTTT.